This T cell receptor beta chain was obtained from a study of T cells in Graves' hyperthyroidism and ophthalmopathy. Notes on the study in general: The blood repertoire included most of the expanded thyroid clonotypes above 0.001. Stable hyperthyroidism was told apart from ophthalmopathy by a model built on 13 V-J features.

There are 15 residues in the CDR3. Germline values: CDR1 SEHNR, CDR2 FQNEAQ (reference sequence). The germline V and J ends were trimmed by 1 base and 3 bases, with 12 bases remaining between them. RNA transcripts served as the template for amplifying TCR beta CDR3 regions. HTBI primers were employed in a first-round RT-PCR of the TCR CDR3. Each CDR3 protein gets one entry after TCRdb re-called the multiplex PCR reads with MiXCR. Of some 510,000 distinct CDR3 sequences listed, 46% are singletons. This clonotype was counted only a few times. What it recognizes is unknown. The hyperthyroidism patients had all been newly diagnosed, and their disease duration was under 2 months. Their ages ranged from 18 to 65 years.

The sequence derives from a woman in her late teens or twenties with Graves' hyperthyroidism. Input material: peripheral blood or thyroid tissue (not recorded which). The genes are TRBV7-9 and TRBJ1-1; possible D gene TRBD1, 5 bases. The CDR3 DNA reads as TGTGCCAGCAGCTTAGTGGGCGGGGGTGACACTGAAGCTTTCTTT. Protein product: CASSLVGGGDTEAFF.